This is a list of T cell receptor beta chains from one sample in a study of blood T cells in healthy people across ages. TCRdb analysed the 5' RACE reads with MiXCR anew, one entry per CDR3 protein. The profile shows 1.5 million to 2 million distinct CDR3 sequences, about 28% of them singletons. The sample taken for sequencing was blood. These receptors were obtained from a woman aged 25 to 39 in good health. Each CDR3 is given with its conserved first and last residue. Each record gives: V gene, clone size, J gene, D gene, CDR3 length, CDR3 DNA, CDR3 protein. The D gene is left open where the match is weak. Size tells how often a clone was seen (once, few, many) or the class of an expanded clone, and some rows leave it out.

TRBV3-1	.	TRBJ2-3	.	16	TGTGCCAGCCCCCAAAACGAAGGGATCCACACAGATACGCAGTATTTT	CASPQNEGIHTDTQYF
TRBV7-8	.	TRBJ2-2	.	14	TGTGCCAGCAGTCATGGAGGGGCCATCGGGGAGCTGTTTTTT	CASSHGGAIGELFF
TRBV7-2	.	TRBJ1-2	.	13	TGTGCCAGCAGCTTTGTTAAAGACTCGGGCTACACCTTC	CASSFVKDSGYTF
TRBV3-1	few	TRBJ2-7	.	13	TGTGCCAGCAGCCAAGCCCCTAGCGACGAGCAGTACTTC	CASSQAPSDEQYF
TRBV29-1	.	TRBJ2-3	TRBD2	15	TGCAGCGCCATGCGACTAGCGCTGCCAGCAGATACGCAGTATTTT	CSAMRLALPADTQYF
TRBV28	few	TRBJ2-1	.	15	TGTGCCAGCAGTTTATCCCGTCCTGGTAGGAATGAGCAGTTCTTC	CASSLSRPGRNEQFF
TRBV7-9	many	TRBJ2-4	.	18	TGTGCCAGCAGCCCGTCCAGACCGGGGGGCCTAGCCAAAAACATTCAGTACTTC	CASSPSRPGGLAKNIQYF
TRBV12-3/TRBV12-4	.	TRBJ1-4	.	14	TGTGCCAGCAGTTTCGGACAGTATTATGAAAAACTGTTTTTT	CASSFGQYYEKLFF
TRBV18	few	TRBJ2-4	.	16	TGTGCCAGCTCACCTCGGGCCGACCTAGCCAAAAACATTCAGTACTTC	CASSPRADLAKNIQYF
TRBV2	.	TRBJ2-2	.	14	TGTGCCAGCAGCGAAGAGCAGAACACCGGGGAGCTGTTTTTT	CASSEEQNTGELFF
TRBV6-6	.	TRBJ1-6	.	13	TGTGCCAGCAAAAACCTAGGAGCAGCGACCCTCCACTTT	CASKNLGAATLHF
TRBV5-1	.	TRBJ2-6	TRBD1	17	TGCGACAGCAGCTCCAGGACAGGGAGCTCTGGGGCCAACGTCCTGACTTTC	CDSSSRTGSSGANVLTF
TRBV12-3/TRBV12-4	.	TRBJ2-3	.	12	TGTGCCAGCAGTTTATGGGCAGATGCGCAGTATTTT	CASSLWADAQYF
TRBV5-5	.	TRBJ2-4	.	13	TGTGCCAGCAGCATCGATGTGGAGAACATTCAGTACTTC	CASSIDVENIQYF
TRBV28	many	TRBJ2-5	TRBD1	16	TGTGCCAGCAGTTGGGCCGGGACAGGGAATAGAGAGACCCAGTACTTC	CASSWAGTGNRETQYF
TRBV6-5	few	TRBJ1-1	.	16	TGTGCCAGCAGTTACTCGTCGCCGGGGATGAACACTGAAGCTTTCTTT	CASSYSSPGMNTEAFF
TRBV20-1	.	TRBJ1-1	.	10	TGCAGTGCTAGAGAAATCGTCGCTTTCTTT	CSAREIVAFF
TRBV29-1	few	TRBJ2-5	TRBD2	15	TGCAGCGCAGCTCTTATAGCGGGGGGAGGCGAGACCCAGTACTTC	CSAALIAGGGETQYF
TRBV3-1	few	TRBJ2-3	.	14	TGTGCCAGCAGCGCCAGGACTAGGGGGGGGACGCAGTATTTT	CASSARTRGGTQYF
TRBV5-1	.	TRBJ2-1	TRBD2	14	TGCGCCAGCAGACAAACTAGCGGCATCCATGAGCAGTTCTTC	CASRQTSGIHEQFF
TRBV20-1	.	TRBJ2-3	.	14	TGCAGTGCTAGGCGTGGAGGGAGTGTAGATACGCAGTATTTT	CSARRGGSVDTQYF
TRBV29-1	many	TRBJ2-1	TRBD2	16	TGCAGCGTGGGGACTAGCGGGAGGGCCGGCGGAGATGAGCAGTTCTTC	CSVGTSGRAGGDEQFF
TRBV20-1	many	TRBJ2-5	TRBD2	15	TGCAGTGCCCTCCAGAGGGAGGGCCCACAAGAGACCCAGTACTTC	CSALQREGPQETQYF
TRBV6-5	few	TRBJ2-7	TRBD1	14	TGTGCCAGCAGTTACTCCGGGACAGGGAACGAGCAGTACTTC	CASSYSGTGNEQYF
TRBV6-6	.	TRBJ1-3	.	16	TGTGCCAGCAGTTACCGGGGGCTCGACTCTGGAAACACCATATATTTT	CASSYRGLDSGNTIYF
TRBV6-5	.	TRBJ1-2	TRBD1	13	TGTGCCAGCAACCGGGACAGGCGAAGTGGCTACACCTTC	CASNRDRRSGYTF
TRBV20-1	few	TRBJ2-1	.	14	TGCAGTGGATGCAGGGGATCGAACTACAATGAGCAGTTCTTC	CSGCRGSNYNEQFF
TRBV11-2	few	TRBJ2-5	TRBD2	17	TGTGCCAGCAGCTTCGCCGGGACTAGCGGGACTCAAGAGACCCAGTACTTC	CASSFAGTSGTQETQYF
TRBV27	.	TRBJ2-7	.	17	TGTGCCAGCAGTCTCAACGACCCGAGAGGGACCAGCTACGAGCAGTACTTC	CASSLNDPRGTSYEQYF
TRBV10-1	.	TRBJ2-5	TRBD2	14	TGCGCCAGCAGTGATACGGGAGGGCCGGAGACCCAGTACTTC	CASSDTGGPETQYF
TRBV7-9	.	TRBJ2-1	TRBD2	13	TGTGTCAGCAGCTTCGGACTAGCTGATGAGCAGTTCTTC	CVSSFGLADEQFF
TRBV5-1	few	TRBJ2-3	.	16	TGCGCCAGCAGCCCCCCTAGCGTAGCTAGCACAGATACGCAGTATTTT	CASSPPSVASTDTQYF
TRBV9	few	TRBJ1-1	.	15	TGTGCCAGCAGCGTCCCCCCGACAGGGAACACTGAAGCTTTCTTT	CASSVPPTGNTEAFF
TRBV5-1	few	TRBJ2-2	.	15	TGCGCCAGCAGCTTGGCTAGCGAGAACACCGGGGAGCTGTTTTTT	CASSLASENTGELFF
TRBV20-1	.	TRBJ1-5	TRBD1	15	TGCAGTGCCAATACAGATCGCAGGGGGTATCAGCCCCAGCATTTT	CSANTDRRGYQPQHF
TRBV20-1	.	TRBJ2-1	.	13	TGCAGTGCTAGCGGGAGATCCCACAATGAGCAGTTCTTC	CSASGRSHNEQFF
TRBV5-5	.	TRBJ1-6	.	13	TGTGCCAGCAGGGGCGGGGGGGATTCACCCCTCCACTTT	CASRGGGDSPLHF
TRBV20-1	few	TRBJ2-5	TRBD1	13	TGCAGTGCCGCGCAGGGGGCGGGAGAGACCCAGTACTTC	CSAAQGAGETQYF
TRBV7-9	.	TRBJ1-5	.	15	TGTGCCAGCAGCTTTTTGGGTCTCGGCAATCAGCCCCAGCATTTT	CASSFLGLGNQPQHF
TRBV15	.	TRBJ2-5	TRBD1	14	TGTGCCACCAGCAGACAGGGGGCAATGGAGACCCAGTACTTC	CATSRQGAMETQYF